This T cell receptor (beta chain) was observed in a study of blood T cell repertoires in COVID-19. Whole-study context: Collection of acute and convalescent COVID-19 samples took place in the United States, Italy and Spain. T cells, B-cell-depleted T cells, or PBMCs supplied cDNA or gDNA.

Seattle researchers signed up patients amid active infection and tracked them longitudinally. The data were produced by immunoSEQ multiplex PCR, yet TCRdb's version contains in-frame clones alone and is incomplete. The table has about 76,000 clones, about 85% seen once; the top ten hold over 9.5%. With 7 bases removed from V and 2 bases from J, the gap between germline ends came to 12 bases. This CDR3 region has 14 residues. Germline V gene sequence: CDR1 ENHRY, CDR2 SYGVKD. This chain connects TRBV10-3 to TRBJ2-1; D unresolved. The receptor comes from a man aged 55 to 69 with COVID-19, enrolled during active disease. Sequenced sample: peripheral blood. The CDR3 DNA follows: TGTGCCATCAAGAGTGCGAACGCCTACAATGAGCAGTTCTTC. This encodes CAIKSANAYNEQFF.